The 16 T cell receptor beta chains reported below all come from one sample, sequenced in a study of blood T cell repertoires in COVID-19 (dated by TCRdb to 2020 to 2021). The library relied on the immunoSEQ multiplex PCR assay. As stored in TCRdb, this immuneACCESS dataset retains in-frame rearrangements with V and J assigned. A fraction of the clones does not appear; measured against another copy, unresolved V genes explain less than half of the discrepancy, and the remainder lacks a known reason. Here the sample has 250,000 to 350,000 clones; approximately 89% occur a single time. Around 8% of the sample belongs to the ten largest clones. The sequenced sample consisted of peripheral blood. The receptors were gathered from a woman between 45 and 65 years old who had recovered from COVID-19.

This clone was seen a single time. The gene calls are TRBV28 and TRBJ1-1; no reliable D call. The CDR3 sequence is 12 residues long. V dropped 7 bases and J dropped 1 base, with 7 bases sitting between them. Germline lookup yields CDR1 MDHEN and CDR2 SYDVKM. CDR3 protein: CASKTANTEAFF. The CDR3 nucleotides read TGTGCCAGCAAAACAGCGAACACTGAAGCTTTCTTT.

The V call is TRBV6-5, the J call TRBJ2-7; 8 nucleotides align to TRBD2. The V gene end was trimmed by 4 bases and the J gene end by 2 bases; junction bases not matched to a gene: 7. CDR1 is MNHEY and CDR2 is SVGAGI in the germline V gene. The CDR3 length is 15 residues. CDR3: CASSLSVGGAYEQYF. In DNA, the CDR3 is TGTGCCAGCAGTTTGTCCGTCGGGGGGGCCTACGAGCAGTACTTC.

V gene TRBV6-5 combines with J gene TRBJ1-1; TRBD1 agrees at 9 bases. J lost 5 bases, V lost 9 bases, and 7 bases had no gene match. Per the germline V gene, CDR1 is MNHEY and CDR2 is SVGAGI. This CDR3 comprises 13 residues. CDR3 region: CASGQGKWTEAFF. In nucleotides, the CDR3 is TGTGCCAGTGGACAGGGGAAATGGACTGAAGCTTTCTTT.

The chain uses TRBV12-3 or TRBV12-4 and TRBJ1-2, with 7 bases aligning to TRBD1. Trimming cost V 4 bases and J 5 bases; bases outside gene matches: 4. This CDR3 is 13 amino acids long. CDR3 coding DNA: TGTGCCAGCAGTTCCGGGACAGCGTATGGCTACACCTTC. Protein sequence: CASSSGTAYGYTF.

V is TRBV27 and J is TRBJ2-5; D unclear. Trimming pared 3 bases from V and 3 bases from J, leaving 14 bases between. CDR1 is MNHEY, CDR2 SMNVEV, per germline (reference sequence). The CDR3 totals 15 residues. The CDR3 protein is CASSFRKRPEETQYF. DNA for the CDR3: TGTGCCAGCAGTTTCCGCAAGAGGCCCGAAGAGACCCAGTACTTC.

The V call is TRBV5-1, the J call TRBJ1-2, with 9 nucleotides matching TRBD1. V shed 3 bases and J 7 bases; nucleotides not matched to a gene: 4. This CDR3 is built from 13 residues. The germline V gene has CDR1 SGHRS and CDR2 YFSETQ. The CDR3 here is CASSSGQGSGYTF. In nucleotides, the CDR3 is TGCGCCAGCAGCTCGGGACAGGGTAGTGGCTACACCTTC.

This clone occurred once. The chain recombines TRBV2 with TRBJ2-7, with TRBD1 as a possible D gene (6 bases). Germline CDR1 reads SNHLY; CDR2 reads FYNNEI. CDR3 length equals 15 residues. Between the trimmed V and J ends, which lost 6 bases and 5 bases, there was a span of 20 bases. CDR3: CASSHRVMRLHEQYF. DNA for the CDR3: TGTGCCAGCAGCCACAGGGTGATGAGGCTCCACGAGCAGTACTTC. Using reference TRBV2 and TRBJ2-7 for the parts outside the CDR3, the full variable domain is EPEVTQTPSHQVTQMGQEVILRCVPISNHLYFYWYRQILGQKVEFLVSFYNNEISEKSEIFDDQFSVERPDGSNFTLKIRSTKLEDSAMYFCASSHRVMRLHEQYFGPGTRLTVT.

This chain connects TRBV6-5 to TRBJ1-3; D unresolved. V was trimmed by 0 bases and J by 0 bases, leaving 9 bases between them. Germline V gene lookup returns CDR1 MNHEY and CDR2 SVGAGI. CDR3 size: 16 residues. CDR3 DNA sequence: TGTGCCAGCAGTTACTCGAACCAACTCTCTGGAAACACCATATATTTT. This translates into CASSYSNQLSGNTIYF.

The chain carries TRBV18 and TRBJ2-7; TRBD2 agrees at 7 bases. This CDR3 region has 12 residues. The ends lost 6 bases at V and 5 bases at J; junction bases unmatched: 4. Germline V gene sequence: CDR1 KGHSH, CDR2 LQKENI. In DNA, the CDR3 is TGTGCCAGCTCCCTAACTAGCGACGAGCAGTACTTC. Protein: CASSLTSDEQYF. The full variable domain, in which reference TRBV18 and TRBJ2-7 provide the parts outside the CDR3, is NAGVMQNPRHLVRRRGQEARLRCSPMKGHSHVYWYRQLPEEGLKFMVYLQKENIIDESGMPKERFSAEFPKEGPSILRIQQVVRGDSAAYFCASSLTSDEQYFGPGTRLTVT.

The CDR3 DNA reads as TGTGCCAGTAGTGTCCAGGGGAACACCGGGGAGCTGTTTTTT. Translated, it gives CASSVQGNTGELFF. The V and J genes are TRBV19 and TRBJ2-2; weak D call: TRBD1 (5 bases). CDR1 and CDR2 (germline): LNHDA, SQIVND (reference sequence). The V end was cut by 5 bases, the J end by 1 base, with 8 bases between. This CDR3 contains 14 residues.

The chain carries TRBV11-2 and TRBJ1-5; D unclear. The CDR3 totals 13 residues. The germline gives CDR1 SGHAT, CDR2 FQNNGV. V gave up 4 bases and J gave up 8 bases, with 12 bases separating them. The CDR3 DNA reads as TGTGCCAGCAGCTCCTATAACGGTGAGCCCCAGCATTTT. Translated: CASSSYNGEPQHF.

This chain joins TRBV20-1 and TRBJ2-7; D is possibly TRBD1 (5 bases). CDR1 DFQATT and CDR2 SNEGSKA come from the germline V gene (reference sequence). The CDR3 extends over 12 amino acids. The ends were cut back, 3 bases at V and 6 bases at J, with 12 bases in the middle. This CDR3 reads CSASNVQGEQYF. The CDR3 region has the DNA TGCAGTGCTAGTAATGTTCAGGGCGAGCAGTACTTC.

The chain couples TRBV5-8 to TRBJ2-5; tentatively, D is TRBD1 (5 bases). The V end lost 4 bases, the J end lost 5 bases, and 21 bases lay between the germline ends. Germline loops: CDR1 SGHTS, CDR2 YDEGEE. The CDR3 runs 16 residues. CDR3 region: CASSAQWGGWVETQYF. The CDR3, as DNA: TGTGCCAGCAGCGCCCAGTGGGGCGGTTGGGTTGAGACCCAGTACTTC. Based on the CDR3 plus reference TRBV5-8 and TRBJ2-5, the full variable domain is EAGVTQSPTHLIKTRGQQATLRCSPISGHTSVYWYQQALGLGLQFLLWYDEGEERNRGNFPPRFSGRQFPNYSSELNVNALELEDSALYLCASSAQWGGWVETQYFGPGTRLLVL.

The rearrangement uses TRBV5-4 and TRBJ2-4; 8 positions agree with TRBD2. V gave up 4 bases and J gave up 0 bases; unmatched junction bases: 6. The CDR3 has 16 residues. CDR1 is SGHNT and CDR2 is YYREEE in the germline V gene (reference sequence). The CDR3 here is CASSPASGRAKNIQYF. In DNA form, the CDR3 reads TGTGCCAGCAGCCCCGCCAGCGGGAGAGCCAAAAACATTCAGTACTTC. The whole variable domain, filled in from reference TRBV5-4 and TRBJ2-4, reads ETGVTQSPTHLIKTRGQQVTLRCSSQSGHNTVSWYQQALGQGPQFIFQYYREEENGRGNFPPRFSGLQFPNYSSELNVNALELDDSALYLCASSPASGRAKNIQYFGAGTRLSVL.

The gene calls are TRBV19 and TRBJ1-2, with D perhaps TRBD1 (5 bases). CDR3 size: 13 residues. Germline V gene lookup returns CDR1 LNHDA and CDR2 SQIVND (reference sequence). The germline V and J ends were trimmed by 7 bases and 4 bases, with 13 bases remaining between them. CDR3 in amino acids: CASMGQGPYGYTF. The CDR3 bases are TGTGCCAGTATGGGGCAGGGCCCCTATGGCTACACCTTC.

The gene calls are TRBV19 and TRBJ1-1; 8 nucleotides align to TRBD1. J gave up 2 bases and V 3 bases, and 5 bases lay outside the gene matches. The germline V gene encodes CDR1 LNHDA and CDR2 SQIVND (reference sequence). CDR3 length: 15 residues. The chain's CDR3 is CASSIQGALNTEAFF. In DNA form, the CDR3 reads TGTGCCAGTAGTATCCAGGGGGCTCTTAACACTGAAGCTTTCTTT.